This TCR beta chain is drawn from a study of T-cell memory formation after mild COVID-19. Findings of the study overall: Some clones that responded turned up in pre-infection memory, which suggests that cross-reactive memory joined in.

A word on this clonotype: Its antigen is as yet unknown.

The CDR3 sequence is 14 residues long. Germline V gene lookup returns CDR1 SGHDT and CDR2 YYEEEE. V was clipped by 1 base and J by 5 bases; unmatched bases: 4. From the 5' RACE reads, TCRdb called clonotypes with MiXCR, one entry per CDR3 protein. The sample lists hundreds of thousands of distinct CDR3 sequences; approximately 15% were seen once. The material sequenced was PBMCs or a T cell subset sorted from them (not recorded which). The sequence came from a man aged 18 to 29 who had mild COVID-19 (a few samples of this study predate the infection). Cell type and time point are not known. The rearrangement uses TRBV5-6 and TRBJ2-7; TRBD1 aligns across 9 bases. DNA of the CDR3: TGTGCCAGCAGCTTGTTTGGACAGGGGAACGAGCAGTACTTC. Protein sequence: CASSLFGQGNEQYF.